This TCR beta chain was sequenced for a study of regulatory T cells in long-lasting Graves disease listed by TCRdb under 2021. Describing the broader study: In the newly diagnosed Graves' disease group, patients had been taking antithyroid drugs for less than 3 months. The study was conducted in China and was registered as a clinical trial. A total of around 35 samples underwent TCR sequencing, from about 13 patients with persistent Graves' disease and roughly 20 patients with newly diagnosed Graves' disease. Peripheral blood TCR sequencing and RNA sequencing compared persistent Graves' disease patients with newly diagnosed Graves' disease patients. Results the study describes overall, beyond this receptor: Compared with newly diagnosed patients, persistent Graves' disease patients had lower TCR Shannon entropy and fewer highly expanded clones, which suggests clonal expansion. Persistent disease showed preferential use of TRBV28, TRBJ1-2 and TRBJ2-5, whereas newly diagnosed disease favored TRBV20-1 and TRBJ2-1. Sequencing and analysis were restricted to the TCR beta chain. More public clonotypes were shared among persistent patients (more than 2,500) than among newly diagnosed patients (966). As a limitation, the authors acknowledged that the small sample size may reduce accuracy. Peripheral blood alone was examined, since thyroid tissue, which constituted the primary lesion, could not be accessed.

Libraries were made using multiplex PCR. Sequencing was carried out with an Illumina HiSeq 4000. iRepertoire HTBI primers and Arm-PCR amplification of CDR3 regions were used to construct TCR beta libraries. PCR products were gel purified before sequencing. The source study handled its data this way. Across samples, around 62 TRBV and 15 or so TRBJ segments were identified and used for gene usage analysis of CDR3 amino acid clonotypes. COPE and FqMerger were used to merge the filtered high-quality paired reads into contigs. BLAST was used to align contigs to the IMGT TRBV, TRBD and TRBJ reference genes, and CDR3 was defined following IMGT. Clonotypes above 0.1% frequency were classified as highly expanded clones. Repertoire diversity was measured by Shannon entropy, and V-J evenness by the Gini coefficient. Public clonotypes were defined as clonotypes shared by more than one individual. TCRdb reworked the public reads: Q25 trimming with fastp, MiXCR clone assembly, productive beta chains retained. Entries are consolidated by CDR3 protein sequence, retaining the most common genes and DNA. The V and J calls, along with clone size, are taken from TCRdb and not from the paper's own processing. The sample contains some 600,000 distinct CDR3 sequences, 15% to 20% of them found a single time. 12% of the sample is in the top ten clones.

This clonotype was found many times. Its antigen specificity is not known. Per-base qualities were not stored, and no clone one base away is much larger. Per the germline V gene, MNHEY is the CDR1 and SVGAGI is the CDR2. V is trimmed back by 4 bases and J by 3 bases, and the junction contains 17 bases that no gene match accounts for. Including cysteine and phenylalanine, the CDR3 has 19 amino acids. The CDR3 DNA has 57 bases and is translated from base 1. Interpreted using the paper, the time point label stands for: newly diagnosed GD, antithyroid drugs for less than 3 months. RNA was extracted from PBMCs in TRIzol for both TCR sequencing and RNA sequencing. The diagnosis of Graves' disease was made according to American Thyroid Association guidelines. Patients for the study were recruited at an endocrinology department in Xi'an, China. Each patient gave around 9 milliliters of peripheral blood, collected in an EDTA anticoagulant tube. Ficoll Paque Plus density gradient separation was used to isolate PBMCs, and no further T cell sorting was done. An Agilent 2100 Bioanalyzer and agarose gel were used to assess RNA quality, and a NanoDrop 2000 was used to measure RNA concentration.

These data were also filed under a second study, of T cells in Graves' hyperthyroidism and ophthalmopathy. Per that second paper: A patient counted as having stable Graves' hyperthyroidism if no progression to ophthalmopathy occurred over 18 months of follow-up. Hyperthyroidism patients were aged 18 to 65 years and newly diagnosed, with disease duration of less than 2 months. Exclusion was applied to patients with uncontrolled infections, other autoimmune diseases, pregnancy or lactation. Diagnoses relied on clinical symptoms, serum thyroxine and TRAb, thyroid ultrasound and orbital computed tomography. A first-round RT-PCR of the TCR CDR3 used the HTBI primer set with the Qiagen OneStep RT-PCR kit. Most expanded thyroid clonotypes (frequency above 0.001) were also found in blood, which suggests that blood repertoires may mirror thyroid immune responses. A 13 V-J signature model separated ophthalmopathy from stable hyperthyroidism, with about 90% sensitivity and 81% to 82% specificity in cross-validation and 80%/75% in testing. In validation, the model predicted progression to ophthalmopathy a median of around 6.5 months before onset, with roughly 70% sensitivity and about 75% specificity. TCR V-J signatures able to tell the groups apart were searched for in a discovery cohort of 100 patients, of whom 43 had Graves' ophthalmopathy and 57 had stable Graves' hyperthyroidism. Prospective prediction of ophthalmopathy was tested in an independent validation cohort of 18 to 20 hyperthyroidism patients and 17 patients who later progressed to ophthalmopathy. The approximately 90 discovery patients were randomly split 7:3 into training and test sets. The study also compared thyroid tissue and blood T-cell repertoires from roughly six Graves' hyperthyroidism patients. After blood sampling, hyperthyroidism patients were treated with methimazole at a starting dose of 30 mg daily, and ophthalmopathy patients were treated with high-dose intravenous methylprednisolone. A second multiplex PCR round built the libraries, followed by size selection and purification. The libraries were sequenced on an Illumina HiSeq2000 using paired-end 100 bp reads. SOAPnuke was used to process the raw data, with reads discarded if the reads contained adapters or uncalled bases, had a mean Phred below 15, or lacked an exact constant-primer or identifier match. High-quality paired reads were merged using COPE v1.2.5, and each unique nucleotide sequence was defined as a clonotype. MiTCR v1.1 was used to align clonotypes to the IMGT TRBV, TRBD and TRBJ reference segments. Only V-J combinations with frequency above 0.0001, covering about 99% of repertoires, were analysed. A TCS score was defined as the ratio between F50 (clonal expansion) and ExV (chaos), using BLOSUM62-based TCRdist between CDR3 peptides within each V-J. Welch's t-statistics and random forest reduced around 510 V-J features to 13, which were used in a naive Bayes classifier (R e1071). Sample size was not statistically predetermined, and investigators were not blinded to group allocation. According to the paper, TCR Vbeta CDR3 sequencing was carried out on around 140 peripheral blood samples, which came from some 41 ophthalmopathy, around 75 hyperthyroidism and roughly 17 progressor patients.

The TCR comes from a man aged 18-30 years with Graves disease. Donor details come from another sample of the same person, matched by shared clones. The material sequenced was peripheral blood mononuclear cells (PBMCs), taken at new diagnosis, from a patient treated with antithyroid drugs. The rearrangement combines TRBV6-5 with TRBJ2-5; TRBD2 fits 10 bases in the junction. The CDR3 corresponds to CASSSAGTSVGNPKETQYF. The DNA is TGTGCCAGCAGTTCGGCCGGGACTAGCGTAGGAAACCCTAAAGAGACCCAGTACTTC.